The next 3 T cell receptor beta chains were all read from a single sample in a study of CD8 T cells in ankylosing spondylitis. From the 5' RACE reads, TCRdb called clonotypes with MiXCR, one entry per CDR3 protein. The table includes more than 100,000 distinct CDR3 sequences, 15% to 20% detected once. Study-wide findings and caveats: Within ankylosing spondylitis blood, a TCR beta motif made up of eight or nine highly homologous variants appeared to be characteristic.

No antigen has been assigned to these receptors. The sample consisted of blood, either unsorted or a sorted T cell fraction (not recorded which). Receptors were obtained from a male donor with ankylosing spondylitis.

The V and J genes are TRBV7-3 and TRBJ2-1; D unclear. The CDR3 is 10 amino acids. CDR1 and CDR2 from the germline V gene are SGHTA and FQGTGA. Between the trimmed V and J ends, which lost 5 bases and 9 bases, there was a span of 5 bases. CDR3: CASSLCEQFF. As DNA, the CDR3 is TGTGCCAGCAGCCTCTGTGAGCAGTTCTTC.

This clonotype has only a few counts. The chain links TRBV25-1 to TRBJ1-1, with a possible D match to TRBD1 (5 bases). The length of the CDR3 is 13 residues. With 3 bases removed from V and 3 bases from J, the gap between germline ends came to 8 bases. The germline V gene has CDR1 MGHDK and CDR2 SYGVNS. CDR3 residues: CASSDGGYTEAFF. Here the CDR3 DNA reads TGTGCCAGCAGTGATGGGGGGTACACTGAAGCTTTCTTT. Using reference TRBV25-1 and TRBJ1-1 for the parts outside the CDR3, the full variable domain is EADIYQTPRYLVIGTGKKITLECSQTMGHDKMYWYQQDPGMELHLIHYSYGVNSTEKGDLSSESTVSRIRTEHFPLTLESARPSHTSQYLCASSDGGYTEAFFGQGTRLTVV.

This rearrangement joins TRBV20-1 to TRBJ2-7; TRBD2 aligns across 14 bases. The CDR3 spans 15 residues. From germline, CDR1 is DFQATT and CDR2 SNEGSKA (reference sequence). The V and J ends lost 3 bases and 5 bases, in that order; junction bases with no gene match: 6. The DNA for the CDR3 is TGCAGTGCTAGGGGACTAGCGGGAGTTTCCCACGAGCAGTACTTC. Protein product: CSARGLAGVSHEQYF.